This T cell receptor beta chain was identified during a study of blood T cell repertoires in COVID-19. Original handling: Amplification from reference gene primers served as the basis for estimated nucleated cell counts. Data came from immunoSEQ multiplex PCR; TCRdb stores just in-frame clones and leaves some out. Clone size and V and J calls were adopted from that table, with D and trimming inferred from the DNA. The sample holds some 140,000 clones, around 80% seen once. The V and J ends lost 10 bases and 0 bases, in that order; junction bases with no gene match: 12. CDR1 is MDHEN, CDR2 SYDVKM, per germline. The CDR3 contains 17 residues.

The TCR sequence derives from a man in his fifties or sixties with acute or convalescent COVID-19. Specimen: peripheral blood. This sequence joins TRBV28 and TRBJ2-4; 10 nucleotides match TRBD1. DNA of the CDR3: TGTGCCACCCCCGGGACAGGGGTAGACCAAGCCAAAAACATTCAGTACTTC. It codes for CATPGTGVDQAKNIQYF.